A single T cell receptor beta chain is shown here with its context. The source of the sample is a study of blood T cell repertoires in COVID-19. Study-level background: PBMCs, B-cell-depleted T cells, or T cells were the source of the cDNA or gDNA that made up the material.

The CDR3 has 16 amino acids. V was clipped by 2 bases and J by 0 bases; unmatched bases: 5. Per the germline V gene, CDR1 is SGHNT and CDR2 is YYREEE (reference sequence). Method: immunoSEQ multiplex PCR; TCRdb's copy keeps in-frame clones and lacks some. The data show roughly 80,000 clones, 82% seen once. V is TRBV5-4 and J is TRBJ2-5, with TRBD2 matching over 9 bases. This clonotype originated in a human donor in a cohort sampled during active COVID-19. The specimen was peripheral blood. Here the CDR3 DNA reads TGTGCCAGCAGCTTAGGGCTAGCGGGGAACCAAGAGACCCAGTACTTC. This codes for CASSLGLAGNQETQYF.